One and the same sample provided the 10 T cell receptor beta chains below, sequenced in a study of T cell responses to AZD1222 COVID-19 vaccine. This table comes from immunoSEQ multiplex PCR, and its TCRdb copy is limited to in-frame clones, with some not included. The sample holds 100,000 to 150,000 clones, around 87% seen once. The sequencing used peripheral blood, collected on day 0 of AZD1222 vaccination. Receptors originate from an adult in good health.

With respect to this clone: Other nucleotide sequences in the sample specify the same CDR3. The rearrangement links TRBV7-9 to TRBJ2-7; D is unclear. CDR1 is SEHNR and CDR2 is FQNEAQ in the germline V gene (reference sequence). Trimming took 5 bases from V and 1 from J, leaving 12 bases between them. The CDR3 runs to 14 residues. This CDR3 is CASSLAEYSYEQYF. DNA of the CDR3: TGTGCCAGCAGCCTGGCGGAATATTCCTACGAGCAGTACTTC.

The chain uses TRBV6-2 or TRBV6-3 and TRBJ2-7; D is perhaps TRBD1 (6 bases). The CDR3 is made up of 11 amino acids. Trimming shortened V by 6 bases and J by 9 bases, and 12 bases separated the two germline ends. Germline V gene lookup returns CDR1 MNHEY and CDR2 SVGEGT. CDR3 nucleotides: TGTGCCAGCAGCAGGGACACGCGGCAGTACTTC. Its protein is CASSRDTRQYF.

This chain uses TRBV18 with TRBJ2-1; D perhaps matches TRBD2 (5 bases). Between the trimmed V and J ends, which lost 1 base and 1 base, there was a span of 8 bases. The CDR3 length is 15 residues. Germline V gene data show CDR1 as KGHSH and CDR2 as LQKENI. CDR3 sequence reads: CASSPLSGSYNEQFF. CDR3 nucleotides: TGTGCCAGCTCACCACTCAGCGGATCCTACAATGAGCAGTTCTTC.

The CDR3 sequence is CASSSGGGVGTGELFF. CDR3 sequence (DNA): TGCGCCAGCAGCTCGGGAGGCGGGGTAGGAACCGGGGAGCTGTTTTTT. The chain combines TRBV5-1 with TRBJ2-2; 7 bases align to TRBD2. Germline V gene sequence: CDR1 SGHRS, CDR2 YFSETQ. The CDR3 spans 16 residues. The junction had 10 bases not matched to a gene; V was cut back by 3 bases and J by 5 bases.

This sequence joins TRBV5-3 and TRBJ1-2; TRBD1 is a possible D gene (6 bases). TRBV5-3 is identified as an open reading frame with a role that is uncertain. This CDR3 has 11 residues. CDR3 residues: CPKTGLHGYTF. CDR3 coding DNA: TGTCCAAAGACAGGACTACATGGCTACACCTTC.

This clone was seen only once. The chain carries TRBV19 and TRBJ1-3, with D tentatively TRBD1 (5 bases). Germline V gene sequence: CDR1 LNHDA, CDR2 SQIVND (reference sequence). The CDR3 loop spans 16 amino acids. Trimming cost V 5 bases and J 1 base, with 15 bases left between them. CDR3 in amino acids: CASSFLGGISGNTIYF. The CDR3 bases are TGTGCCAGTAGTTTTCTCGGGGGAATATCTGGAAACACCATATATTTT.

The V call is TRBV30, the J call TRBJ1-4, with 7 positions matching TRBD1. The germline CDR1 and CDR2 sequences are GTSNPN and SVGIG (reference sequence). The CDR3 sequence is 14 residues long. With 2 bases clipped from V and 8 bases from J, the junction kept 8 bases outside the gene matches. CDR3 sequence reads: CAWSPHRGREKLFF. CDR3 nucleotides: TGTGCCTGGAGTCCTCACAGGGGCAGAGAAAAACTGTTTTTT. Full variable domain (outside the CDR3, taken from reference TRBV30 and TRBJ1-4): SQTIHQWPATLVQPVGSPLSLECTVEGTSNPNLYWYRQAAGRGLQLLFYSVGIGQISSEVPQNLSASRPQDRQFILSSKKLLLSDSGFYLCAWSPHRGREKLFFGSGTQLSVL.

This chain joins TRBV20-1 and TRBJ1-1; D gene unclear. Trimming stripped 3 bases from V and 5 bases from J, with 7 bases between. CDR1 is DFQATT, CDR2 SNEGSKA, per germline (reference sequence). The CDR3 sequence is 11 residues long. This CDR3 is CSARVSTEAFF. Written as DNA, the CDR3 is TGCAGTGCTAGGGTTAGTACTGAAGCTTTCTTT.

The chain is built from TRBV4-1 and TRBJ2-2; D assignment may be TRBD1 or TRBD2 (6 bases each). Trimming stripped 4 bases from V and 5 bases from J, with 17 bases between. The CDR3 sequence is 16 residues long. Per the germline V gene, CDR1 is MGHRA and CDR2 is YSYEKL. CDR3 sequence reads: CASSLPRGAGTGELFF. In nucleotides, the CDR3 is TGCGCCAGCAGCCTCCCGAGGGGGGCAGGGACCGGGGAGCTGTTTTTT.

The genes are TRBV11-3 and TRBJ2-3; 15 bases match TRBD2. Germline-derived CDR1 and CDR2 are SGHNT and YENEEA. With 5 bases clipped from V and 1 base from J, the junction kept 10 bases outside the gene matches. The CDR3 covers 19 residues. CDR3 amino acids: CASSSRTSGGDHRTDTQYF. The CDR3 DNA reads TGTGCCAGCAGCAGTCGGACTAGCGGGGGGGATCACCGCACAGATACGCAGTATTTT.